The clone carrying this TCR beta chain appeared a single time. Germline lookup yields CDR1 LGHNA and CDR2 YNFKEQ. V trimming: 5 bases; J trimming: 3 bases; junction bases outside the gene matches: 4. The length of the CDR3 is 15 residues. The sample comes from a study of blood T cell repertoires in COVID-19. Overall study: Nucleic acid was either cDNA or gDNA, and it came from T cells, B-cell-depleted T cells, or PBMCs.

Individuals aged about 18 to 95 years were recruited from 24 US areas. Clinical history as reported by participants underpinned cohort assignment. Clones were read by immunoSEQ multiplex PCR, and TCRdb kept only the in-frame ones, dropping some. The sample has roughly 300,000 clones; just over 85% are singletons. The chain links TRBV4-2 to TRBJ2-3; the match to TRBD2 covers 11 bases. The receptor comes from a middle-aged woman with acute COVID-19. Sequenced input: PBMCs or T cells enriched from blood (not recorded which). DNA for the CDR3: TGTGCCAGCAGCATAGCGGGAGGGCCGACAGATACGCAGTATTTT. Protein: CASSIAGGPTDTQYF.